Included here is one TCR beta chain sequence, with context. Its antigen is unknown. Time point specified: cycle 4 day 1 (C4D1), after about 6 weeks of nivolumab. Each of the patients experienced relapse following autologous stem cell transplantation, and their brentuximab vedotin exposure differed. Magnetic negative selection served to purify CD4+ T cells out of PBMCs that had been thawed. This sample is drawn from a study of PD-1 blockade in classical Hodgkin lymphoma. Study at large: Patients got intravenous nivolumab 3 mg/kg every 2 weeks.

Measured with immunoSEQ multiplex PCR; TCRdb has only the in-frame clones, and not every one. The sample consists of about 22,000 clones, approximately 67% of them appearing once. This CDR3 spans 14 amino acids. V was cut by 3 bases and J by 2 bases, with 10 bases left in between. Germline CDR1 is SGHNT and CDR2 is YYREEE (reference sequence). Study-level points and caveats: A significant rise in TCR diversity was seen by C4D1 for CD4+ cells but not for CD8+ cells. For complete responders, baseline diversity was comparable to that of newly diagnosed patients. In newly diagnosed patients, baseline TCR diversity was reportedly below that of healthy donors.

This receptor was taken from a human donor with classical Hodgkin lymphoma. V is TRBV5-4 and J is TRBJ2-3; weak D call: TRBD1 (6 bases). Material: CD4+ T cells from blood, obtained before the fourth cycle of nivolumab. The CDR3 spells CASSSRTATDTQYF. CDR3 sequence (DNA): TGTGCCAGCAGCTCCCGGACAGCCACAGATACGCAGTATTTT.